This TCR beta chain was sequenced in a study of blood T cell repertoires in COVID-19. The V gene's germline CDR1 is MNHEY and CDR2 SMNVEV (reference sequence). V lost 0 bases and J 0 bases, leaving 6 bases between the germline ends. CDR3 length: 15 amino acids. Here immunoSEQ multiplex PCR was the method, and the copy in TCRdb shows in-frame clones only, minus some. The data show tens of thousands of clones, about four fifths seen once. The chain has TRBV27 and TRBJ1-3; the D is unclear. Sequenced material: peripheral blood. The clonotype originates from a woman of 80 years or more with COVID-19, enrolled during active disease. CDR3 DNA sequence: TGTGCCAGCAGTTTATCAATCAGCTCTGGAAACACCATATATTTT. It encodes CASSLSISSGNTIYF.